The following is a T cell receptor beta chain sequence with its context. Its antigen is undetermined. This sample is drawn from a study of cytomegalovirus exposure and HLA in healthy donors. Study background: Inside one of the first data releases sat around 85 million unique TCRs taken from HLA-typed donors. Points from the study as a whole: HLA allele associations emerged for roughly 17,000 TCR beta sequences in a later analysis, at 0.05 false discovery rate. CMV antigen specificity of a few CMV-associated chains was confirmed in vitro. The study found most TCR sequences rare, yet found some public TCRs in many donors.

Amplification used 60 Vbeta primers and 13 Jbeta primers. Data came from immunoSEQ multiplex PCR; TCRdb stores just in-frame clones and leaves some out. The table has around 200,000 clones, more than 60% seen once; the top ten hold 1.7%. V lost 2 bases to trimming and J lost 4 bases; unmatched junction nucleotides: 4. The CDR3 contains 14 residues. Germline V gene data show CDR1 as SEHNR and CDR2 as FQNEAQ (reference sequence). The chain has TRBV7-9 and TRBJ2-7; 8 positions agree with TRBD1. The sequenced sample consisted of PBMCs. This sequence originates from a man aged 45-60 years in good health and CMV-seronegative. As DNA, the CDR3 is TGTGCCAGCAGCTTAAAGGACAGGGTTTACGAGCAGTACTTC. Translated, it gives CASSLKDRVYEQYF.